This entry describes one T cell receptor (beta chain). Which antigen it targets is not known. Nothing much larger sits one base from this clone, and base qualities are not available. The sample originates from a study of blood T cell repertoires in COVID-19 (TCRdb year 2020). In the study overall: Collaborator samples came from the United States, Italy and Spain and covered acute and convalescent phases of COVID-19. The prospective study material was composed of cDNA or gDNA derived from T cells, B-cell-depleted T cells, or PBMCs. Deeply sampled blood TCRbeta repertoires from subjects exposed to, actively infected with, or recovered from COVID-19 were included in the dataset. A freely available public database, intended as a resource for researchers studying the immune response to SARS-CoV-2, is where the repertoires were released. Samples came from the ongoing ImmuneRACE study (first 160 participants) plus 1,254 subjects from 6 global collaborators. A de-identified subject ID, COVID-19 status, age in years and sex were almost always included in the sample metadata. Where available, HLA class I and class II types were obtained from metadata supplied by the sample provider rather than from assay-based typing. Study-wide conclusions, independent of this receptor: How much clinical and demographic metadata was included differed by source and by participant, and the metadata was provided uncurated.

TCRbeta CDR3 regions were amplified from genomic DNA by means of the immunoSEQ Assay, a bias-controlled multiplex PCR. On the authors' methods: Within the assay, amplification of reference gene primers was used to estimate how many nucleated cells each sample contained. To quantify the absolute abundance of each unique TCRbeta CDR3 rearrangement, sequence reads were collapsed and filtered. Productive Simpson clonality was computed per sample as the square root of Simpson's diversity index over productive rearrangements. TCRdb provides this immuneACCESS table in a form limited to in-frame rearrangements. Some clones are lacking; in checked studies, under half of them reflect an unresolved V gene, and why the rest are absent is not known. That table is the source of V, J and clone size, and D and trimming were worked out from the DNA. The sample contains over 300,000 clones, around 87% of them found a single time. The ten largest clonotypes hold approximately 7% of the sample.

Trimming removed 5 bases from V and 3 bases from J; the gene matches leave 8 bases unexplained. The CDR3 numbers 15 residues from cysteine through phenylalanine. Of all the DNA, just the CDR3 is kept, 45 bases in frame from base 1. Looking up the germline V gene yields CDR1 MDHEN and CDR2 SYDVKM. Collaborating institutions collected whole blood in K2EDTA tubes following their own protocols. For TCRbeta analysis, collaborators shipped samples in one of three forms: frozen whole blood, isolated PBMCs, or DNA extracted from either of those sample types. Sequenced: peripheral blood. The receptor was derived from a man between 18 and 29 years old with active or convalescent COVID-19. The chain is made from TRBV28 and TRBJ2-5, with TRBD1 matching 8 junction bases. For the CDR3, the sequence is CASSAGQGRKETQYF. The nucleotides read TGTGCCAGCAGTGCTGGACAGGGTCGGAAAGAGACCCAGTACTTC.